Listed here is a single T cell receptor beta chain. Its antigen is unidentified. They isolated at least 6 million PBMCs from each sample. The second PCR ran roughly 7 to 11 cycles with a sample-barcoded 5' primer and J-beta primers. Each TCR beta cDNA got a 12-nucleotide random molecular identifier. Each CDR3 protein is one row after TCRdb ran MiXCR on the 5' RACE reads. Among over a million distinct CDR3 sequences listed, 42% were seen once. The data derive from a study of blood T cells in healthy people across ages. Regarding the study as a whole: The diversity estimates, figures obtained from one million T cells, were considered underestimates.

The specimen was blood. The clonotype was recovered from a woman younger than 35 in good health.

CDR3: CASSTGSGAGIADTQYF. In DNA form, the CDR3 reads TGTGCCAGCAGCACCGGTAGCGGGGCGGGGATTGCGGATACGCAGTATTTT. J is TRBJ2-3 and V is TRBV9; 8 bases line up with TRBD2. V trimming: 4 bases; J trimming: 6 bases; junction bases outside the gene matches: 16. The CDR3 runs to 17 residues. Germline V gene lookup returns CDR1 SGDLS and CDR2 YYNGEE.